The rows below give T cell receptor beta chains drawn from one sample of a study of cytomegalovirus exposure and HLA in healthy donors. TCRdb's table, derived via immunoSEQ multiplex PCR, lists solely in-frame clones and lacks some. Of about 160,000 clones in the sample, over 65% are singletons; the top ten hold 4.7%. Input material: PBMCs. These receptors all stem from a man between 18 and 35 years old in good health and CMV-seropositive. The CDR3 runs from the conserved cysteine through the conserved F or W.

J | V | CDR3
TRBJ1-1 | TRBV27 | CASSSSGGATEAFF
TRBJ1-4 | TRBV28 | CASSLWGAANEKLFF
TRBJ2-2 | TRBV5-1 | CASSLGQGIGELFF
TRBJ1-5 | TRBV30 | CAWSDGGNQPQHF
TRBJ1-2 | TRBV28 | CASSIEGENYGYTF
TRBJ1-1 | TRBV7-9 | CSGGQENTEAFF
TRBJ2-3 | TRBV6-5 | CASSYSGQSGNTQYF
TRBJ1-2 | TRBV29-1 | CSVEAGGYTF
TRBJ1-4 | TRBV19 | CASSISAGGGEKLFF
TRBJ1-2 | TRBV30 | CAWHSEASPNYGYTF
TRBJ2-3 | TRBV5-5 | CASSDRGASDTQYF
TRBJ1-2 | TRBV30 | CAWSPGQDYGYTF
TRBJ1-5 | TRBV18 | CASSPSGSGNQPQHF
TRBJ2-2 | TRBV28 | CASSTPRGLFF
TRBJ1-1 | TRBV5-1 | CASRAGTGSTEAFF
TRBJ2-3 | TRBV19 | CATSGQVMTDTQYF
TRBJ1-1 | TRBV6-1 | CASMIGRGETEAFF
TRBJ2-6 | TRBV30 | CACRDRANSGANVLTF
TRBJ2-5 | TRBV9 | CASSVVGGWQETQYF
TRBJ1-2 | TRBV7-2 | CASSARRGGGGYTF
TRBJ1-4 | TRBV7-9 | CASRGDSVDEKLFF
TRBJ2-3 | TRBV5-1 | CASSWAGGTDTQYF
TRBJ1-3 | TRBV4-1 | CASSQRQGSAGNTIYF
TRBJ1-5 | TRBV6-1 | CASRADRQGNQPQHF
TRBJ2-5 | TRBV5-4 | CASSFMTGGQETQYF
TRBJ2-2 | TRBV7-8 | CASSSNDRMNTGELFF
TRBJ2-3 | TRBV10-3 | CAISKVGPGASTDTQYF
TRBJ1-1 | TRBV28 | CASSSGGSNTEAFF
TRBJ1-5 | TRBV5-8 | CASSLPGSHQPQHF
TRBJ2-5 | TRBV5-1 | CASSSSGSGLGETQYF
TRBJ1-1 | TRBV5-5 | CASSLTRTVTEAFF
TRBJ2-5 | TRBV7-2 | CASSLGVGRAGETQYF
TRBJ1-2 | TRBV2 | CASSEGGTLYGYTF
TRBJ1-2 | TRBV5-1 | CASSLAEYAYGYTF
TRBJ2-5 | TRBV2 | CASSQTSGRQETQYF
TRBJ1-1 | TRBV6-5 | CASSFQNEAFF
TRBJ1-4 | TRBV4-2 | CASSRQLLNEKLFF
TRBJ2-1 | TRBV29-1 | CSSGGANNEQFF
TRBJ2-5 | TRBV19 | CASSPRDFGVETQYF
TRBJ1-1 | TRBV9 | CASSVQVELGPEAFF
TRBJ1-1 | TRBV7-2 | CASEEAGGSFF
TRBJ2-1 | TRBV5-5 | CASSPLSGSSYNEQFF
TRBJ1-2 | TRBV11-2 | CASSPIGQGRKRGYTF